One sample yielded the 9 T cell receptor beta chains listed below, sequenced in a study of cytomegalovirus exposure and HLA in healthy donors. The primer mix had 60 Vbeta and 13 Jbeta primers. Sequencing was performed with immunoSEQ multiplex PCR; in TCRdb, only in-frame clones are kept and a portion is missing. The sample yields 57,000 or so clones, approximately 70% seen once. Sequencing was carried out using PBMCs. Receptor source: an older woman in good health and CMV-seropositive.

The CDR3 here is CASSEGEHYGYTF. DNA for the CDR3: TGTGCCAGCAGTGAAGGGGAGCACTATGGCTACACCTTC. The chain couples TRBV6-1 to TRBJ1-2; unclear D gene. CDR1 and CDR2 (germline): MNHNS, SASEGT. Trimming cost V 1 base and J 3 bases, with 6 bases left between them. CDR3 length: 13 residues.

V usage is TRBV7-6 and J usage is TRBJ2-4, with 12 positions matching TRBD2. This CDR3 comprises 18 residues. Germline trimming cut 5 bases from V and 3 bases from J; bases unmatched to any gene: 11. Germline V gene data show CDR1 as SGHVS and CDR2 as FNYEAQ. DNA for the CDR3: TGTGCCAGCAGCCCTAACCTAGCGGGGGGGCAGGGCAAAAACATTCAGTACTTC. This translates into CASSPNLAGGQGKNIQYF.

The chain carries TRBV7-6 and TRBJ2-6, with TRBD1 identical over 7 bases. V lost 2 bases to trimming and J lost 1 base; unmatched junction nucleotides: 11. The CDR3 spans 19 residues. Germline CDR1 reads SGHVS; CDR2 reads FNYEAQ. This chain's CDR3 is CASSLLSMTGLSGANVLTF. The CDR3 nucleotides read TGTGCCAGCAGCTTATTATCTATGACAGGGCTGTCTGGGGCCAACGTCCTGACTTTC.

The chain carries TRBV27 and TRBJ1-6; D may be TRBD1 (5 bases). Germline V gene lookup returns CDR1 MNHEY and CDR2 SMNVEV (reference sequence). The V end was cut by 5 bases, the J end by 9 bases, with 14 bases between. This CDR3 contains 14 residues. The CDR3 loop reads CASSLQESFSPLHF. The CDR3 DNA is TGTGCCAGCAGTCTACAGGAATCCTTTTCACCCCTCCACTTT.

The chain recombines TRBV6-5 with TRBJ2-3; D unresolved. Trimming removed 9 bases at V and 0 bases at J, with 7 bases between. Looked up from germline, CDR1 is MNHEY and CDR2 is SVGAGI. The CDR3 totals 12 residues. Here the CDR3 DNA reads TGTGCCAGTAGAGATAGCACAGATACGCAGTATTTT. It codes for CASRDSTDTQYF.

The CDR3 bases are TGCGCCAGCAGCTTTGGGCTAGCCGCCTACGAGCAGTACTTC. Translated, it gives CASSFGLAAYEQYF. The rearrangement joins TRBV5-1 to TRBJ2-7; the D gene is possibly TRBD2 (5 bases). Germline values: CDR1 SGHRS, CDR2 YFSETQ. V lost 2 bases and J lost 2, with 11 bases in between. The CDR3 totals 14 residues.

This clone was seen a handful of times. The chain employs TRBV7-2 and TRBJ1-2, with D tentatively TRBD1 (5 bases). Germline-derived CDR1 and CDR2 are SGHTA and FQGNSA. CDR3 length: 15 amino acids. The V end was cut by 2 bases, the J end by 7 bases, with 17 bases between. The CDR3, as DNA: TGTGCCAGCAGCTTAAAGAATTGGGGGGGGAGTGGCTACACCTTC. Residues: CASSLKNWGGSGYTF.

The chain recombines TRBV7-3 with TRBJ2-5, with D perhaps TRBD2 (7 bases). Deletions cut 5 bases from V and 2 bases from J, with 12 bases between. The CDR3 runs 14 residues. CDR1 is SGHTA and CDR2 is FQGTGA in the germline V gene. CDR3 loop: CASSRGGQQETQYF. CDR3 sequence (DNA): TGTGCCAGCAGCCGCGGGGGCCAGCAAGAGACCCAGTACTTC.

This clone was detected once. The J gene is TRBJ1-4, the V gene TRBV19, with 7 bases identical to TRBD1. V was pared by 7 bases and J by 0 bases, with 8 bases of the junction left unmatched. The germline V gene encodes CDR1 LNHDA and CDR2 SQIVND (reference sequence). There are 16 residues in the CDR3. CDR3 region: CASKKGTDATNEKLFF. CDR3 nucleotide sequence: TGTGCCAGTAAGAAGGGGACAGACGCAACTAATGAAAAACTGTTTTTT.